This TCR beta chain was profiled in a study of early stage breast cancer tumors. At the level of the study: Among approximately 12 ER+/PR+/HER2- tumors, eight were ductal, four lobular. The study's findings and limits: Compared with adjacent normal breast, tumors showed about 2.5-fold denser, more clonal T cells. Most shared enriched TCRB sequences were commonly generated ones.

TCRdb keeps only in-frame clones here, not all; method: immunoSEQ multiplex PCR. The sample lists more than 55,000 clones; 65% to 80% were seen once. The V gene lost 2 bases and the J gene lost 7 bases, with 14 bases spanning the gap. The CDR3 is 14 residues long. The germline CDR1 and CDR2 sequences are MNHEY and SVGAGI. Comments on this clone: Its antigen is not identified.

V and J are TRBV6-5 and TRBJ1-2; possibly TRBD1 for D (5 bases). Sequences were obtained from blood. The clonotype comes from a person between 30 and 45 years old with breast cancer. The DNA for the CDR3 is TGTGCCAGCAGTTACCCGGGACTTCGGGGTGGCTACACCTTC. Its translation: CASSYPGLRGGYTF.